Each of the 28 T cell receptor beta chains below was sequenced from the same sample in a study of early T cells in non-severe SARS-CoV-2 infection. TCRdb re-derived calls from the 5' RACE reads in MiXCR, one entry per CDR3 protein. In the table there are roughly 34,000 distinct CDR3 sequences, less than 8.5% of which are singletons. The starting material was whole blood, obtained at baseline. These receptors came from an adult who was a healthcare worker with PCR-confirmed SARS-CoV-2 infection or an uninfected control (not recorded which).

This clonotype appeared many times. V gene TRBV5-6 combines with J gene TRBJ1-4, with TRBD1 matching over 8 bases. This CDR3 has 14 residues. Germline loops: CDR1 SGHDT, CDR2 YYEEEE. V lost 3 bases, J lost 7 bases, and 5 bases stayed unmatched. CDR3 bases: TGTGCCAGCAGCTCGGACAGGGAGGGTGAAAAACTGTTTTTT. Its translation is CASSSDREGEKLFF. The full variable domain, with the rest looked up from reference TRBV5-6 and TRBJ1-4, is DAGVTQSPTHLIKTRGQQVTLRCSPKSGHDTVSWYQQALGQGPQFIFQYYEEEERQRGNFPDRFSGHQFPNYSSELNVNALLLGDSALYLCASSSDREGEKLFFGSGTQLSVL.

The chain combines TRBV29-1 with TRBJ2-3; no definite D call. Germline V gives CDR1 SQVTM, CDR2 ANQGSEA. Trimming stripped 3 bases from V and 2 bases from J, with 12 bases between. The CDR3 has 14 residues. The CDR3: CSVEGSRTTDTQYF. CDR3 nucleotide sequence: TGCAGCGTTGAGGGCAGCCGGACCACAGATACGCAGTATTTT.

The sample holds a few counts of this clonotype. This rearrangement joins TRBV10-3 to TRBJ1-2; TRBD1 matches at 9 bases. CDR1 and CDR2 from the germline V gene are ENHRY and SYGVKD. After removal of 6 bases from V and 8 bases from J, the junction contained 7 bases not matched to a gene. This CDR3 spans 13 amino acids. CDR3 amino acids: CAISTGTGNGYTF. In DNA, the CDR3 is TGTGCCATCAGCACCGGGACAGGGAACGGCTACACCTTC.

This clonotype was seen repeatedly, ten times or more. V and J are TRBV30 and TRBJ2-2; 7 nucleotides match TRBD2. Trimming cost V 5 bases and J 1 base; bases outside gene matches: 19. The V gene's germline CDR1 is GTSNPN and CDR2 SVGIG (reference sequence). This CDR3 spans 19 amino acids. The CDR3 region has the DNA TGTGCCTGGCTGGCAGGGTGGGAGGGATACCCACTGAACACCGGGGAGCTGTTTTTT. This sequence encodes CAWLAGWEGYPLNTGELFF.

This clonotype showed up many times. The V call is TRBV18, the J call TRBJ2-5; D might be TRBD1 or TRBD2, each matching 6 bases. Germline V CDR1 and CDR2: KGHSH, LQKENI. This CDR3 is built from 18 residues. V was pared by 3 bases and J by 2 bases, with 22 bases between. The CDR3 here is CASSPPRGTGLKQETQYF. CDR3 in DNA: TGTGCCAGCTCACCCCCAAGGGGGACGGGACTGAAGCAAGAGACCCAGTACTTC.

This chain links TRBV6-1 with TRBJ2-4, with D perhaps assigned TRBD1 or TRBD2 (5 bases each). Deletions cut 3 bases from V and 8 bases from J, with 20 bases between. Germline V gene lookup returns CDR1 MNHNS and CDR2 SASEGT. The CDR3 is made up of 16 amino acids. DNA of the CDR3: TGTGCCAGCAGTGAGGGGGAAGGAGGCAGGGTGGACATTCAGTACTTC. Translated, it gives CASSEGEGGRVDIQYF.

There are a few counts of this clonotype. The chain joins TRBV7-9 to TRBJ1-1, with D perhaps matching TRBD1 (5 bases). The CDR3 consists of 14 residues. The germline V gene encodes CDR1 SEHNR and CDR2 FQNEAQ (reference sequence). Trimming left V 2 bases short and J 8 bases short, with 15 bases between. CDR3 nucleotide sequence: TGTGCCAGCAGCTTATACGGGGCAGACTCCGAAGCTTTCTTT. As protein: CASSLYGADSEAFF. Filled out from reference TRBV7-9 and TRBJ1-1, the complete variable domain reads DTGVSQNPRHKITKRGQNVTFRCDPISEHNRLYWYRQTLGQGPEFLTYFQNEAQLEKSRLLSDRFSAERPKGSFSTLEIQRTEQGDSAMYLCASSLYGADSEAFFGQGTRLTVV.

This clonotype was counted ten times or more. The rearrangement links TRBV4-3 to TRBJ2-1; 8 bases are shared with TRBD1. The germline V gene encodes CDR1 LGHNA and CDR2 YSLEER. The CDR3 extends over 16 amino acids. The trim removed 4 bases at V and 9 bases at J, leaving 14 bases unmatched. The CDR3: CASSPYGRQGTGEQFF. The CDR3 bases are TGCGCCAGCAGCCCCTACGGGAGACAGGGGACTGGTGAGCAGTTCTTC.

This chain joins TRBV6-5 and TRBJ2-2; no clear D. With 7 bases removed from V and 0 bases from J, the gap between germline ends came to 9 bases. Germline lookup yields CDR1 MNHEY and CDR2 SVGAGI. The CDR3 is 14 residues long. In DNA form, the CDR3 reads TGTGCCAGCATGGCCCCCACGAACACCGGGGAGCTGTTTTTT. Its protein is CASMAPTNTGELFF.

This clonotype was observed a few times. This CDR3 is CASSFRNTEAFF. In DNA, the CDR3 is TGTGCCAGCAGTTTTAGGAACACTGAAGCTTTCTTT. The rearrangement links TRBV3-1 to TRBJ1-1, with D unclear. This CDR3 contains 12 residues. The V gene's germline CDR1 is LGHDT and CDR2 YNNKEL (reference sequence). The germline V and J ends were trimmed by 6 bases and 1 base, with 6 bases remaining between them.

This clonotype was found many times. The J gene is TRBJ2-7, the V gene TRBV12-3 or TRBV12-4, with TRBD2 identical over 7 bases. CDR3 length: 13 amino acids. The V and J ends lost 5 bases and 6 bases, in that order; junction bases with no gene match: 7. The CDR3 is CASSAAWGGEQYF. In DNA form, the CDR3 reads TGTGCCAGCAGTGCTGCCTGGGGGGGCGAGCAGTACTTC.

Points on this clonotype: A much larger clone lies a single base off, so this may be a read error. CDR3 protein: CARSQDRSYEQYF. The CDR3 nucleotides read TGTGCCAGGAGCCAAGATAGGAGTTACGAGCAGTACTTC. The chain uses TRBV4-2 and TRBJ2-7; no clear D. Germline V gene lookup returns CDR1 LGHNA and CDR2 YNFKEQ. The CDR3 has 13 residues.

This clonotype has at least ten counts. The chain employs TRBV4-2 and TRBJ2-3; TRBD2 agrees at 10 bases. With 1 base clipped from V and 4 bases from J, the junction kept 14 bases outside the gene matches. The germline CDR1 and CDR2 sequences are LGHNA and YNFKEQ. The CDR3 covers 19 residues. The CDR3 coding sequence is TGTGCCAGCAGCCAAGGATGGCTAGCGGGAGAATGGCACGCAGATACGCAGTATTTT. Amino acids: CASSQGWLAGEWHADTQYF.

This clonotype was counted at least ten times. The chain employs TRBV7-2 and TRBJ2-1, with TRBD1 identical over 10 bases. Germline V gene lookup returns CDR1 SGHTA and CDR2 FQGNSA. V trimming: 3 bases; J trimming: 3 bases; junction bases outside the gene matches: 11. The CDR3 sequence is 18 residues long. The chain's CDR3 is CASSFRDRGGLGYNEQFF. The CDR3 DNA reads as TGTGCCAGCAGCTTCCGGGACAGGGGTGGATTGGGCTACAATGAGCAGTTCTTC.

This clonotype was found a few times. J is TRBJ2-2 and V is TRBV6-1; 8 positions match TRBD1. The CDR3 is 15 amino acids. V dropped 7 bases and J dropped 2; count of bases not matched to a gene: 6. The germline V gene has CDR1 MNHNS and CDR2 SASEGT. The CDR3: CASNGQGLNTGELFF. The CDR3 nucleotides are TGTGCCAGCAACGGACAGGGTCTTAACACCGGGGAGCTGTTTTTT.

This clonotype occurred a few times. V and J are TRBV6-2 or TRBV6-3 and TRBJ2-2, with 10 bases aligning to TRBD2. This CDR3 region has 16 residues. The trim removed 6 bases at V and 4 bases at J, leaving 8 bases unmatched. Germline V gene data show CDR1 as MNHEY and CDR2 as SVGEGT. The CDR3, as DNA: TGTGCCAGCAGCCGAAGGACTAGCGGAACCACCGGGGAGCTGTTTTTT. Its protein product is CASSRRTSGTTGELFF.

The rearrangement joins TRBV2 to TRBJ2-4, with no clear D. The CDR3 length is 12 residues. CDR1 is SNHLY, CDR2 FYNNEI, per germline. CDR3 protein: CVTWTDKNIQYF. CDR3 in DNA: TGTGTCACGTGGACGGATAAAAACATTCAGTACTTC.

In this sample, this clonotype turned up many times. The genes are TRBV4-1 and TRBJ1-2, with 9 bases lining up with TRBD1. The junction had 7 bases not matched to a gene; V was cut back by 1 base and J by 4 bases. Per germline, CDR1 MGHRA and CDR2 YSYEKL. This CDR3 is built from 16 residues. CDR3 residues: CASSQAPGQGAYGYTF. The CDR3 coding sequence is TGCGCCAGCAGCCAAGCCCCGGGACAGGGAGCCTATGGCTACACCTTC.

The V and J genes are TRBV5-1 and TRBJ2-1, with 8 bases fitting TRBD1. The CDR3 contains 15 residues. Germline V lookup: CDR1 SGHRS, CDR2 YFSETQ. V shed 4 bases and J 5 bases; nucleotides not matched to a gene: 8. CDR3 region: CASSQMDRAHNEQFF. As DNA, the CDR3 is TGCGCCAGCAGCCAAATGGACAGGGCGCACAATGAGCAGTTCTTC.

This chain uses TRBV12-3 or TRBV12-4 with TRBJ2-2, with TRBD1 as a possible D gene (5 bases). V gave up 5 bases and J gave up 2 bases, with 12 bases separating them. The CDR3 loop spans 15 amino acids. In DNA, the CDR3 is TGTGCCAGCAGTCCCAGACAGAGTAACACCGGGGAGCTGTTTTTT. Residues: CASSPRQSNTGELFF.

This clonotype was seen more than once but under ten times. V usage is TRBV20-1 and J usage is TRBJ2-1; the match to TRBD2 covers 11 bases. The CDR3 runs to 15 residues. The V segment lost 0 bases and the J segment 5 bases; nucleotides outside the gene matches: 3. The germline CDR1 and CDR2 sequences are DFQATT and SNEGSKA (reference sequence). The CDR3 DNA is TGCAGTGCTAGAGATGGGACTAGCGGCCACAATGAGCAGTTCTTC. The encoded protein is CSARDGTSGHNEQFF.

The gene calls are TRBV2 and TRBJ2-7; no clear D. Germline V gives CDR1 SNHLY, CDR2 FYNNEI. The V end was cut by 6 bases, the J end by 0 bases, with 6 bases between. The length of the CDR3 is 12 residues. The CDR3 coding sequence is TGTGCCAGCAGCTACAGCTCCTACGAGCAGTACGTC. Translation: CASSYSSYEQYV.

The table lists this clonotype with many counts. An end of the junction differs from the germline gene, which may be a read error. The V call is TRBV19, the J call TRBJ2-1; D is uncertain. Germline CDR1 is LNHDA and CDR2 is SQIVND (reference sequence). The CDR3 loop spans 14 amino acids. CDR3: CASSVERVRDEQFF. CDR3 in DNA: TGTGCCAGTAGTGTAGAAAGGGTACGCGATGAGCAGTTCTTC.

This clonotype was seen only a few times. V usage is TRBV6-2 or TRBV6-3 and J usage is TRBJ2-3; TRBD1 might be the D (5 bases). The germline V gene has CDR1 MNHEY and CDR2 SVGEGT. The CDR3 consists of 15 residues. Trimming cost V 4 bases and J 3 bases, with 14 bases left between them. CDR3 nucleotides: TGTGCCAGCAGTTTATCGGACACAATTACAGATACGCAGTATTTT. This sequence encodes CASSLSDTITDTQYF.

This clonotype occurred many times. This chain connects TRBV30 to TRBJ1-5; D gene uncertain. Germline V gene data show CDR1 as GTSNPN and CDR2 as SVGIG (reference sequence). Trimming left V 2 bases short and J 1 base short, with 6 bases between. The CDR3 contains 13 residues. The CDR3 region is CAWSPDSNQPQHF. CDR3 in DNA: TGTGCCTGGAGTCCGGACAGCAATCAGCCCCAGCATTTT.

This clonotype was seen repeatedly, ten times or more. The rearrangement uses TRBV3-1 and TRBJ1-6; tentative D call: TRBD1 (6 bases). Deletions cut 1 base from V and 12 bases from J, with 7 bases between. Per the germline V gene, CDR1 is LGHDT and CDR2 is YNNKEL (reference sequence). The CDR3 totals 12 residues. The CDR3 bases are TGTGCCAGCAGCCAAGTACAGGGACCCCTCCACTTT. Translation gives CASSQVQGPLHF. The full variable domain, with the rest looked up from reference TRBV3-1 and TRBJ1-6, is DTAVSQTPKYLVTQMGNDKSIKCEQNLGHDTMYWYKQDSKKFLKIMFSYNNKELIINETVPNRFSPKSPDKAHLNLHINSLELGDSAVYFCASSQVQGPLHFGNGTRLTVT.

This clonotype was seen at least ten times. The chain has TRBV7-3 and TRBJ2-7; 9 nucleotides match TRBD2. Trimming at V came to 2 bases and at J to 2 bases, leaving 4 bases not matched to a gene. CDR3 length: 15 amino acids. Germline V gene lookup returns CDR1 SGHTA and CDR2 FQGTGA. Here the CDR3 reads CASSLGGGRAYEQYF. The CDR3 DNA sequence: TGTGCCAGCAGCTTAGGTGGCGGGAGGGCCTACGAGCAGTACTTC.

By share of the sample, this clonotype is medium-sized (0.01 to 0.1%). The chain links TRBV19 to TRBJ2-1; TRBD2 aligns across 7 bases. This CDR3 comprises 14 residues. Trimming took 1 base from V and 5 from J; bases not matched to a gene: 2. Germline lookup yields CDR1 LNHDA and CDR2 SQIVND (reference sequence). The CDR3 reads CASSIARGDNEQFF. In DNA, the CDR3 is TGTGCCAGTAGTATAGCACGGGGGGACAATGAGCAGTTCTTC.